Included here is one TCR beta chain sequence, with context. This entry is derived from a study of T cells in Graves' hyperthyroidism and ophthalmopathy. There were TCR beta CDR3 regions amplified from RNA transcripts. HTBI primers were used for first-round RT-PCR of the TCR CDR3. TCRdb processed the multiplex PCR reads anew with MiXCR; each CDR3 protein has one entry. Here the sample spans approximately 520,000 distinct CDR3 sequences, approximately 24% being singletons. This receptor was taken from a woman aged 25-40 years with Graves' ophthalmopathy. The sample comprised blood.

The CDR3 bases are TGTGCCAGCAGCTTAGTAACTGAGACCCAGTACTTC. Its protein product is CASSLVTETQYF. The chain employs TRBV7-2 and TRBJ2-5; D gene ambiguous. Germline assignment: CDR1 SGHTA and CDR2 FQGNSA. This CDR3 is built from 12 residues. V was clipped by 1 base and J by 5 bases, with 5 bases between them.